The 16 T cell receptor beta chains presented below share a single source sample, sequenced in a study of blood T cell repertoires in COVID-19. Repertoires were generated with immunoSEQ multiplex PCR, while TCRdb's copy carries only in-frame clones and drops some. Counted here are 95,000 to 120,000 clones, about 85% occurring once; the ten biggest clones make up about 13%. The sample was peripheral blood. The origin of the receptors is a human donor in a cohort sampled during active COVID-19.

The chain carries TRBV30 and TRBJ2-7; 7 positions match TRBD1. CDR1 GTSNPN and CDR2 SVGIG come from the germline V gene (reference sequence). Losses at the gene ends were 2 bases for V and 12 bases for J; bases not matched to a gene: 13. CDR3 length: 13 amino acids. CDR3 bases: TGTGCCTGGAGTCAAAAAGAGGGGGCCCCAGGGTACTTC. Translation: CAWSQKEGAPGYF.

The V call is TRBV7-2, the J call TRBJ2-5; 9 bases line up with TRBD2. V lost 4 bases to trimming and J lost 5 bases; unmatched junction nucleotides: 11. CDR1 and CDR2 (germline): SGHTA, FQGNSA. CDR3 length equals 16 residues. The chain's CDR3 is CASSSRGGTSFETQYF. In DNA form, the CDR3 reads TGTGCCAGCAGCTCCCGAGGGGGGACTAGCTTTGAGACCCAGTACTTC. The full variable domain, its missing parts supplied by reference TRBV7-2 and TRBJ2-5, is GAGVSQSPSNKVTEKGKDVELRCDPISGHTALYWYRQSLGQGLEFLIYFQGNSAPDKSGLPSDRFSAERTGGSVSTLTIQRTQQEDSAVYLCASSSRGGTSFETQYFGPGTRLLVL.

The genes are TRBV10-3 and TRBJ2-7; maybe TRBD1 (6 bases). Trimming took off 2 bases at V and 3 bases at J, with 11 bases between the two ends. This CDR3 has 14 amino acids. Germline V gives CDR1 ENHRY, CDR2 SYGVKD. The CDR3 reads CAISELLDSYEQYF. The CDR3 DNA is TGTGCCATCAGTGAGCTACTGGACAGCTACGAGCAGTACTTC.

This rearrangement joins TRBV11-2 to TRBJ2-7, with TRBD1 matching 9 bases. The CDR3 sequence is 15 residues long. The germline CDR1 and CDR2 sequences are SGHAT and FQNNGV. V gave up 0 bases and J gave up 6 bases; unmatched junction bases: 6. CDR3 loop: CASSLEVGQGFEQYF. CDR3 bases: TGTGCCAGCAGCTTAGAGGTGGGACAGGGTTTCGAGCAGTACTTC.

This clone has a single count. This chain links TRBV6-5 with TRBJ1-1, with TRBD1 identical over 9 bases. The CDR3 has 14 amino acids. Trimming cost V 5 bases and J 6 bases; bases outside gene matches: 7. Germline V gives CDR1 MNHEY, CDR2 SVGAGI. Written as DNA, the CDR3 is TGTGCCAGCAGTAGAGGGGGACAGGGTCCTGAAGCTTTCTTT. Protein sequence: CASSRGGQGPEAFF.

This clone was recorded once. V is TRBV7-2 and J is TRBJ2-1; 8 positions match TRBD2. Trimming at V came to 6 bases and at J to 0 bases, leaving 13 bases not matched to a gene. Germline V gene lookup returns CDR1 SGHTA and CDR2 FQGNSA. This CDR3 has 18 amino acids. CDR3 bases: TGTGCCAGCAGACCTCCGGCGGGGGGCCGAGGCTCCTACAATGAGCAGTTCTTC. Its protein product is CASRPPAGGRGSYNEQFF.

The chain couples TRBV5-5 to TRBJ2-4; 7 bases fit TRBD2. The CDR3 sequence is 17 residues long. The germline V gene encodes CDR1 SGHKS and CDR2 YYEKEE (reference sequence). J lost 4 bases, V lost 9 bases, and 19 bases had no gene match. CDR3 residues: CATPLDLRRLAKNIQYF. The CDR3 DNA sequence: TGTGCCACCCCACTTGATCTCCGAAGACTAGCTAAAAACATTCAGTACTTC.

This clone was detected only once. The chain is built from TRBV19 and TRBJ1-3; 7 bases line up with TRBD1. The CDR3 runs to 15 residues. Germline V lookup: CDR1 LNHDA, CDR2 SQIVND (reference sequence). J was trimmed by 0 bases and V by 6 bases; bases with no gene match: 5. CDR3 coding DNA: TGTGCCAGTAGGGCGGACAGGAGCTCTGGAAACACCATATATTTT. This translates into CASRADRSSGNTIYF.

CDR3: CASTYLGKGQAPQHF. The CDR3 DNA reads as TGTGCCAGCACCTATTTGGGGAAAGGACAGGCGCCCCAGCATTTT. The V and J genes are TRBV21-1 and TRBJ1-5; the DNA was not used to check the table's D call, TRBD1. TRBV21-1 is a pseudogene locus. This CDR3 is 15 amino acids long.

The V call is TRBV6-1, the J call TRBJ2-1, with TRBD2 matching 13 bases. V lost 2 bases and J lost 13; bases outside the gene matches: 17. Germline CDR1 MNHNS, CDR2 SASEGT. This CDR3 is built from 18 residues. The CDR3 here is CASSEPSETSGGRIFQFF. DNA for the CDR3: TGTGCCAGCAGTGAACCCTCAGAGACTAGCGGGGGGCGTATTTTTCAGTTCTTC.

This clone was observed a single time. This chain joins TRBV28 and TRBJ1-2; no firm D call. Trimming cost V 5 bases and J 1 base, with 8 bases left between them. The CDR3 extends over 13 amino acids. CDR1 MDHEN and CDR2 SYDVKM come from the germline V gene. The CDR3 region has the DNA TGTGCCAGCAGTCCCGCGTTTAACTATGGCTACACCTTC. Translating it yields CASSPAFNYGYTF.

The chain recombines TRBV30 with TRBJ1-4, with D possibly TRBD1 on 5 matching bases. From germline, CDR1 is GTSNPN and CDR2 SVGIG (reference sequence). V shed 2 bases and J shed 7 bases, with 17 bases lying between them. The CDR3 has 15 amino acids. The CDR3, as DNA: TGTGCCTGGAGTAGGGGTGGGGCTTGGGGTGAAAAACTGTTTTTT. Translation gives CAWSRGGAWGEKLFF.

This chain links TRBV19 with TRBJ2-1, with 10 bases aligning to TRBD2. The CDR3 has 15 amino acids. From germline, CDR1 is LNHDA and CDR2 SQIVND (reference sequence). V lost 9 bases, J lost 9 bases, and 14 bases stayed unmatched. The CDR3 DNA reads TGTGCCAGCCAGCTCAGCGGGGGGGCCGAAAGTGAGCAGTTCTTC. Translation: CASQLSGGAESEQFF.

The genes are TRBV10-2 and TRBJ1-3, with a tentative D call TRBD1 (5 bases). V lost 8 bases and J lost 2, with 10 bases in between. The germline gives CDR1 WSHSY, CDR2 SAAADI. The CDR3 loop spans 13 amino acids. The CDR3 is CASGGTPGNTIYF. CDR3 DNA sequence: TGCGCCAGCGGCGGGACTCCTGGAAACACCATATATTTT.

The J gene is TRBJ2-2, the V gene TRBV7-2; a possible D gene is TRBD2 (7 bases). The CDR3 sequence is 15 residues long. Trimming removed 2 bases from V and 5 bases from J, with 12 bases in between. Germline V gene sequence: CDR1 SGHTA, CDR2 FQGNSA. The DNA for the CDR3 is TGTGCCAGCAGCTTACGGGGGGCCGGAACCGGGGAGCTGTTTTTT. It yields the protein CASSLRGAGTGELFF.

This chain connects TRBV6-5 to TRBJ2-3; 9 nucleotides line up with TRBD2. This CDR3 is built from 15 residues. Losses at the gene ends were 4 bases for V and 2 bases for J; bases not matched to a gene: 4. Per germline, CDR1 MNHEY and CDR2 SVGAGI. CDR3 residues: CASSFSGGYTDTQYF. For the CDR3, the DNA is TGTGCCAGCAGTTTTAGCGGGGGCTACACAGATACGCAGTATTTT.